This TCR beta chain originates from a study of T cell changes during pregnancy in multiple sclerosis. Germline V CDR1 and CDR2: KGHSH, LQKENI. With 3 bases removed from V and 3 bases from J, the gap between germline ends came to 14 bases. This CDR3 contains 15 residues. Some clones are missing from TCRdb's copy, which holds only in-frame ones; the method was immunoSEQ multiplex PCR. The repertoire holds 55,000 to 65,000 clones, with nearly 95% as singletons. This chain connects TRBV18 to TRBJ1-2; D might be TRBD1 (6 bases). The origin of this receptor is a female donor with multiple sclerosis, enrolled in a pregnancy study. The specimen was CD8+ T cells from peripheral blood mononuclear cells, collected in the third trimester of pregnancy. The CDR3 nucleotides are TGTGCCAGCTCACCGCCCAAGGCAGGGGACTATGGCTACACCTTC. Protein sequence: CASSPPKAGDYGYTF.